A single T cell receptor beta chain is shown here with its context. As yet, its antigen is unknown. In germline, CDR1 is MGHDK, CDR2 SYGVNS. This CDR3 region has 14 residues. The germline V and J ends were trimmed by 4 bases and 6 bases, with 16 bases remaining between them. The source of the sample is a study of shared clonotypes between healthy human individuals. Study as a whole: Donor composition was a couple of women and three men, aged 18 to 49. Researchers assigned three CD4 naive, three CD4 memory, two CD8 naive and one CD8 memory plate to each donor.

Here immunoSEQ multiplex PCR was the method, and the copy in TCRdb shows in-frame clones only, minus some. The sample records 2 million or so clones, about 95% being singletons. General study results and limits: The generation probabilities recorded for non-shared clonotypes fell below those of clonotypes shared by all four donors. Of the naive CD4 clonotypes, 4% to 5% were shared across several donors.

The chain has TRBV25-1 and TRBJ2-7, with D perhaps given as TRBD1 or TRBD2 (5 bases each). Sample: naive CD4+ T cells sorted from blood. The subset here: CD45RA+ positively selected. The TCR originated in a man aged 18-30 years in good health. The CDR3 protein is CASSGPGTSGEQYF. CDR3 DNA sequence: TGTGCCAGCAGTGGGCCAGGGACCTCGGGCGAGCAGTACTTC.